Presented here are 30 T cell receptor beta chains from one specimen sequenced in a study of type 1 regulatory T cells. MiXCR, run by TCRdb on the reads, gives a single entry per CDR3 protein. The sample carries about 97,000 distinct CDR3 sequences, 30% to 35% recorded once. Sequencing was carried out using CD4+ T cells, either the whole sample or a sorted fraction (not recorded which). All receptors come from a human donor in good health.

The chain is built from TRBV5-1 and TRBJ1-2; 9 bases line up with TRBD1. Germline trimming cut 4 bases from V and 6 bases from J; bases unmatched to any gene: 4. The CDR3 has 13 amino acids. Per germline, CDR1 SGHRS and CDR2 YFSETQ. For the CDR3, the DNA is TGCGCCAGCAGCGTCCGACAGGGGGATGGCTACACCTTC. The encoded protein is CASSVRQGDGYTF.

This rearrangement joins TRBV7-9 to TRBJ2-1, with D unclear. The V end was cut by 1 base, the J end by 8 bases, with 6 bases between. There are 12 residues in the CDR3. Germline-derived CDR1 and CDR2 are SEHNR and FQNEAQ (reference sequence). This CDR3 reads CASSLEVDEQFF. Here the CDR3 DNA reads TGTGCCAGCAGCTTAGAAGTGGATGAGCAGTTCTTC.

In its sample, this clonotype was seen a few times. The chain recombines TRBV15 with TRBJ2-5; 8 bases are shared with TRBD2. This CDR3 is 16 amino acids long. V shed 1 base and J 4 bases; nucleotides not matched to a gene: 8. Germline CDR1 and CDR2: LNHNV and YYDKDF (reference sequence). The CDR3 region is CATSRVPSGSGETQYF. CDR3 bases: TGTGCCACCAGCAGAGTCCCGAGCGGGAGTGGAGAGACCCAGTACTTC.

The chain carries TRBV12-3 or TRBV12-4 and TRBJ2-7; no definite D call. Trimming removed 5 bases at V and 1 base at J, with 6 bases between. The CDR3 consists of 12 residues. CDR3 sequence (DNA): TGTGCCAGCAGTCCTCGATCCTACGAGCAGTACTTC. Translated, it gives CASSPRSYEQYF.

This rearrangement joins TRBV28 to TRBJ2-1; D unresolved. The germline V gene has CDR1 MDHEN and CDR2 SYDVKM. Trimming shortened V by 6 bases and J by 6 bases, and 12 bases separated the two germline ends. This CDR3 has 13 residues. The CDR3 coding sequence is TGTGCCAGCAGAATAGCTTTAGTCAATGAGCAGTTCTTC. It translates to CASRIALVNEQFF. Combining the CDR3 with reference TRBV28 and TRBJ2-1 gives the whole variable domain DVKVTQSSRYLVKRTGEKVFLECVQDMDHENMFWYRQDPGLGLRLIYFSYDVKMKEKGDIPEGYSVSREKKERFSLILESASTNQTSMYLCASRIALVNEQFFGPGTRLTVL.

The chain has TRBV20-1 and TRBJ2-7; possibly TRBD1 or TRBD2 for D (5 bases each). Germline assignment: CDR1 DFQATT and CDR2 SNEGSKA (reference sequence). The CDR3 runs to 13 residues. Trimming took 6 bases from V and 2 from J, leaving 14 bases between them. The CDR3 here is CSAMGVSTYEQYF. In nucleotides, the CDR3 is TGCAGTGCCATGGGGGTCTCAACCTACGAGCAGTACTTC.

The chain links TRBV12-3 or TRBV12-4 to TRBJ1-2; 9 bases align to TRBD1. With V trimmed by 5 bases and J by 4 bases, 8 bases remained unmatched. This CDR3 is 15 amino acids long. CDR3 sequence reads: CASSEPGQGVYGYTF. The DNA for the CDR3 is TGTGCCAGCAGTGAACCGGGACAGGGAGTCTATGGCTACACCTTC.

This clonotype came up a few times. CDR3 amino acids: CASARTSGTQGFF. In nucleotides, the CDR3 is TGTGCCAGCGCCAGGACTAGCGGGACCCAGGGGTTCTTC. This sequence joins TRBV6-6 and TRBJ2-1, with 12 bases lining up with TRBD2. This CDR3 is built from 13 residues. CDR1 and CDR2 (germline): MNHNY, SVGAGI (reference sequence). The V gene end was trimmed by 8 bases and the J gene end by 15 bases; junction bases not matched to a gene: 11.

A few counts support this clonotype. The rearrangement uses TRBV7-8 and TRBJ1-5; D not resolved. CDR3 length: 16 amino acids. Between the trimmed V and J ends, which lost 1 base and 3 bases, there was a span of 13 bases. Germline V gene data show CDR1 as SGHVS and CDR2 as FQNEAQ. The CDR3 DNA sequence: TGTGCCAGCAGCTTAGTGAGGTCAAGGTCCAATCAGCCCCAGCATTTT. Encoded protein: CASSLVRSRSNQPQHF.

This clonotype was counted only a few times. The rearrangement joins TRBV29-1 to TRBJ2-1; 9 bases map to TRBD2. V shed 4 bases, J shed 10 bases, and the junction held 5 bases outside the gene matches. This CDR3 has 12 residues. Looked up from germline, CDR1 is SQVTM and CDR2 is ANQGSEA. DNA of the CDR3: TGCAGCGTTGTATGGACTAGCGCCGAGCAGTTCTTC. Its translation is CSVVWTSAEQFF.

There are a few counts of this clonotype. The chain carries TRBV20-1 and TRBJ1-2; no reliable D call. Germline V gives CDR1 DFQATT, CDR2 SNEGSKA (reference sequence). This CDR3 is built from 12 residues. V was pared by 3 bases and J by 0 bases, with 5 bases between. The CDR3 reads CSARSSNYGYTF. As DNA, the CDR3 is TGCAGTGCTAGGAGTTCTAACTATGGCTACACCTTC.

This chain links TRBV6-5 with TRBJ2-4; D remains ambiguous. Trimming stripped 4 bases from V and 0 bases from J, with 13 bases between. Germline V gene lookup returns CDR1 MNHEY and CDR2 SVGAGI. The CDR3 sequence is 16 residues long. This CDR3 reads CASSSPGWGAKNIQYF. The CDR3 nucleotides read TGTGCCAGCAGTTCACCTGGGTGGGGAGCCAAAAACATTCAGTACTTC.

The rearrangement links TRBV29-1 to TRBJ2-5, with 7 bases that match TRBD2. The CDR3 runs to 11 residues. The V gene end was trimmed by 8 bases and the J gene end by 9 bases; junction bases not matched to a gene: 9. The germline CDR1 and CDR2 sequences are SQVTM and ANQGSEA. The CDR3 nucleotides read TGCAGCACCCAGGGTGGGGGGGCCCAGTACTTC. The encoded protein is CSTQGGGAQYF.

This sequence joins TRBV7-9 and TRBJ2-5, with 10 bases identical to TRBD2. Unmatched junction bases numbered 4, after V lost 2 bases and J lost 4 bases. Per the germline V gene, CDR1 is SEHNR and CDR2 is FQNEAQ (reference sequence). The CDR3 loop spans 15 amino acids. Written as DNA, the CDR3 is TGTGCCAGCAGCTTACCTAGCGGGAGTGGAGAGACCCAGTACTTC. Protein product: CASSLPSGSGETQYF.

The chain has TRBV5-5 and TRBJ2-7, with D perhaps matching TRBD2 (5 bases). The CDR3 covers 16 residues. V gave up 2 bases and J gave up 6 bases, with 21 bases separating them. The germline V gene has CDR1 SGHKS and CDR2 YYEKEE (reference sequence). The CDR3 sequence: CASSFQHGLEAGEQYF. The CDR3 DNA sequence: TGTGCCAGCAGCTTTCAACACGGACTTGAGGCGGGCGAGCAGTACTTC.

The chain combines TRBV28 with TRBJ2-5; no definite D call. The CDR3 runs 14 residues. In germline, CDR1 is MDHEN, CDR2 SYDVKM. The V end lost 3 bases, the J end lost 0 bases, and 8 bases lay between the germline ends. Written as DNA, the CDR3 is TGTGCCAGCAGTTTTAACAACAACCAAGAGACCCAGTACTTC. Its protein product is CASSFNNNQETQYF.

This sequence joins TRBV20-1 and TRBJ2-7; unclear D gene. V gave up 3 bases and J gave up 3 bases, with 12 bases separating them. Germline CDR1 is DFQATT and CDR2 is SNEGSKA (reference sequence). There are 13 residues in the CDR3. In DNA form, the CDR3 reads TGCAGTGCTAGTAGGCGGACGCGCTACGAGCAGTACTTC. Protein: CSASRRTRYEQYF.

The chain is built from TRBV3-1 and TRBJ2-1; D gene uncertain. This CDR3 contains 16 residues. Deletions cut 1 base from V and 0 bases from J, with 10 bases between. The germline V gene encodes CDR1 LGHDT and CDR2 YNNKEL (reference sequence). In nucleotides, the CDR3 is TGTGCCAGCAGCCAAGTTGGCGGAAGCTCCTACAATGAGCAGTTCTTC. It specifies CASSQVGGSSYNEQFF.

This chain joins TRBV20-1 and TRBJ1-3; D is unclear. CDR1 is DFQATT, CDR2 SNEGSKA, per germline (reference sequence). V was trimmed by 6 bases and J by 0 bases, leaving 12 bases between them. The CDR3 extends over 14 amino acids. CDR3 coding DNA: TGCAGTGCCCGCGACGGTGTCTCTGGAAACACCATATATTTT. Amino acids: CSARDGVSGNTIYF.

Notes on this clonotype: A much larger clone lies one base from this, so it may be a read error. V usage is TRBV7-2 and J usage is TRBJ1-5; no firm D call. This CDR3 region has 14 residues. V lost 1 base, J lost 6 bases, and 10 bases lay in between. CDR1 and CDR2 from the germline V gene are SGHTA and FQGNSA. In DNA form, the CDR3 reads TGTGCCAGCAGCTTAGGTACAGCAATTCAGCCCCAGCATTTT. Its protein is CASSLGTAIQPQHF. Variable domain in full (rest from reference TRBV7-2 and TRBJ1-5): GAGVSQSPSNKVTEKGKDVELRCDPISGHTALYWYRQSLGQGLEFLIYFQGNSAPDKSGLPSDRFSAERTGGSVSTLTIQRTQQEDSAVYLCASSLGTAIQPQHFGDGTRLSIL.

This clonotype has only a few counts. V usage is TRBV12-3 or TRBV12-4 and J usage is TRBJ2-7; D gene ambiguous. The CDR3 runs to 17 residues. V was shortened by 5 bases and J by 0 bases, with 20 bases between the two germline ends. The CDR3 nucleotides read TGTGCCAGCAGTCACCCACGGCTGAGGCAAAGCTCCTACGAGCAGTACTTC. Translation: CASSHPRLRQSSYEQYF.

This sequence joins TRBV7-9 and TRBJ2-3; TRBD2 matches 9 bases. CDR1 is SEHNR, CDR2 FQNEAQ, per germline (reference sequence). After removal of 5 bases from V and 4 bases from J, the junction contained 10 bases not matched to a gene. The CDR3 contains 16 residues. CDR3 nucleotide sequence: TGTGCCAGCAGCACCGGGACTAGCTATTCCGCAGATACGCAGTATTTT. As protein: CASSTGTSYSADTQYF.

There are a few counts of this clonotype. The chain couples TRBV20-1 to TRBJ2-1; TRBD2 matches 8 bases. The CDR3 is 13 residues long. Germline V gene data show CDR1 as DFQATT and CDR2 as SNEGSKA (reference sequence). Here the CDR3 reads CSALAASYNEQFF. The CDR3 DNA sequence: TGCAGCGCACTAGCGGCCTCCTACAATGAGCAGTTCTTC.

V and J are TRBV7-3 and TRBJ2-1, with 12 bases matching TRBD2. Germline V gene lookup returns CDR1 SGHTA and CDR2 FQGTGA. This CDR3 is built from 15 residues. Trimming cost V 5 bases and J 6 bases; bases outside gene matches: 5. The CDR3 nucleotides read TGTGCCAGCAGCCCAGGACTAGCGGGGATCAATGAGCAGTTCTTC. It is translated as CASSPGLAGINEQFF.

This chain uses TRBV10-2 with TRBJ2-5; D is unclear. The CDR3 loop spans 14 amino acids. The V end was cut by 0 bases, the J end by 6 bases, with 11 bases between. CDR1 WSHSY and CDR2 SAAADI come from the germline V gene. CDR3 residues: CASSESGSLQTQYF. As DNA, the CDR3 is TGCGCCAGCAGTGAGTCGGGTAGCCTCCAGACCCAGTACTTC.

This clonotype was found a few times. The J gene is TRBJ1-6, the V gene TRBV5-1; a possible D gene is TRBD1 (5 bases). This CDR3 has 14 amino acids. Trimming shortened V by 0 bases and J by 8 bases, and 9 bases separated the two germline ends. Germline V gene data show CDR1 as SGHRS and CDR2 as YFSETQ. The CDR3 bases are TGCGCCAGCAGCTTGGCACAGGCATATTCACCCCTCCACTTT. It codes for CASSLAQAYSPLHF.

The chain links TRBV20-1 to TRBJ2-6, with 12 nucleotides matching TRBD2. The CDR3 totals 18 residues. Germline V CDR1 and CDR2: DFQATT, SNEGSKA (reference sequence). Unmatched junction bases numbered 8, after V lost 3 bases and J lost 2 bases. The DNA for the CDR3 is TGCAGTGCTAGGGCCCTAGCGGGAGGGCCGGCTGGGGCCAACGTCCTGACTTTC. The encoded protein is CSARALAGGPAGANVLTF.

V gene TRBV7-2 combines with J gene TRBJ2-5; D is undetermined. V shed 5 bases and J shed 2 bases, with 9 bases lying between them. The length of the CDR3 is 13 residues. Germline-derived CDR1 and CDR2 are SGHTA and FQGNSA. The CDR3 DNA sequence: TGTGCCAGCAGCGTCAGTGGTCAAGAGACCCAGTACTTC. The encoded protein is CASSVSGQETQYF.

This chain connects TRBV7-2 to TRBJ2-3, with 10 bases identical to TRBD2. CDR1 and CDR2 from the germline V gene are SGHTA and FQGNSA. Trimming at V came to 5 bases and at J to 2 bases, leaving 10 bases not matched to a gene. The CDR3 runs to 17 residues. The CDR3 nucleotides are TGTGCCAGCAGCCAGGTTACCCTAGCGGGAGACACAGATACGCAGTATTTT. Amino acids: CASSQVTLAGDTDTQYF. The whole variable domain, filled in from reference TRBV7-2 and TRBJ2-3, reads GAGVSQSPSNKVTEKGKDVELRCDPISGHTALYWYRQSLGQGLEFLIYFQGNSAPDKSGLPSDRFSAERTGGSVSTLTIQRTQQEDSAVYLCASSQVTLAGDTDTQYFGPGTRLTVL.

The chain joins TRBV11-2 to TRBJ2-5; tentatively, D is TRBD1 (5 bases). The CDR3 runs 14 residues. Germline CDR1 SGHAT, CDR2 FQNNGV. Trimming removed 5 bases from V and 1 base from J, with 11 bases in between. In nucleotides, the CDR3 is TGTGCCAGCAGCCCTCAGGGTATCCAAGAGACCCAGTACTTC. This sequence encodes CASSPQGIQETQYF. Filled out from reference TRBV11-2 and TRBJ2-5, the complete variable domain reads EAGVAQSPRYKIIEKRQSVAFWCNPISGHATLYWYQQILGQGPKLLIQFQNNGVVDDSQLPKDRFSAERLKGVDSTLKIQPAKLEDSAVYLCASSPQGIQETQYFGPGTRLLVL.